These T cell receptor beta chains were read from a single sample in a study of control samples from healthy donors and cancer patients. This table comes from immunoSEQ multiplex PCR, and its TCRdb copy is limited to in-frame clones, with some not included. The sample contains about 140,000 clones, around 90% of which appear only once. Sequencing was performed on blood. Every receptor here comes from a man aged 18 to 29 in good health. Both conserved end residues are part of each CDR3. Each record gives: D gene, J gene, clone size, V gene, CDR3 DNA, CDR3 protein. The D gene is left open where the match is weak. Expanded clones get a size class; other rows say once, few or many, or leave the size out.

>-|TRBJ2-2|once|TRBV3-1/TRBV3-2
TGTGCCAGCAGCCAAGGTCTCAGGCACACCGGGGAGCTGTTTTTT
CASSQGLRHTGELFF
>-|TRBJ2-5|-|TRBV5-1
TGCGCCAGCAGCTTGAGTAGAGGGTCCGAGACCCAGTACTTC
CASSLSRGSETQYF
>TRBD2|TRBJ2-4|-|TRBV3-1/TRBV3-2
TGTGCCAGCAGCCAAACCCCGAGGGGCGGGGGGACCCTAGCCAAAAACATTCAGTACTTC
CASSQTPRGGGTLAKNIQYF
>TRBD1|TRBJ2-2|-|TRBV28
TGTGCCAGCAGACCTCGGGACAGGTTCACCGGGGAGCTGTTTTTT
CASRPRDRFTGELFF
>TRBD1|TRBJ1-6|-|TRBV18
TGTGCCAGCTCACCAGAGCAGGGGGCCGAGTATTCACCCCTCCACTTT
CASSPEQGAEYSPLHF
>-|TRBJ2-1|-|TRBV27
TGTGCCAGCAGCCAACTATTGGTAAACAATGAGCAGTTCTTC
CASSQLLVNNEQFF
>-|TRBJ2-2|-|TRBV6-5
TGTGCCAGCAGTAGAATTCGGGGGTCCGGGGAGCTGTTTTTT
CASSRIRGSGELFF
>TRBD1|TRBJ2-3|-|TRBV2
TGTGCCAGCAGGCCGGGACAGGGACGCACAGATACGCAGTATTTT
CASRPGQGRTDTQYF
>TRBD2|TRBJ2-3|-|TRBV6-2/TRBV6-3
TGTGCCAGCAGTTTGGGTGGGGGACTAGCGGGGGGTTATACGCAGTATTTT
CASSLGGGLAGGYTQYF
>TRBD2|TRBJ2-5|-|TRBV24-1
TGTGCCACCAGTGATTTCCCGACTAGCGGGGGGCAAGAGACCCAGTACTTC
CATSDFPTSGGQETQYF
>TRBD1|TRBJ2-2|-|TRBV4-1
TGCGCCAGCAGCTGGGACAGAGCGAACACCGGGGAGCTGTTTTTT
CASSWDRANTGELFF
>TRBD1|TRBJ1-2|-|TRBV4-2
TGTGCCAGCAGCCAATCGACAGGGTTCTATGGCTACACCTTC
CASSQSTGFYGYTF
>-|TRBJ1-1|-|TRBV27
TGTGCCAGCAGTTACAGGGTAGGGAACACTGAAGCTTTCTTT
CASSYRVGNTEAFF